This TCR beta chain stems from a study of blood T cells in healthy people across ages. A second PCR of 7 to 11 cycles used a sample-barcoded 5' primer and a J-beta primer mix. Each TCR beta cDNA got a 12-nucleotide random molecular identifier. TCRdb ran MiXCR on the 5' RACE reads and lists one entry per CDR3 protein. The table has about 720,000 distinct CDR3 sequences, roughly 25% seen once. A note on this clonotype: The antigen is undetermined.

Points from the study as a whole: The recorded TCR beta diversity per million T cells decreased in a roughly linear manner with age.

CDR1 MDHEN and CDR2 SYDVKM come from the germline V gene. The CDR3 spans 13 residues. Trimming stripped 5 bases from V and 8 bases from J, with 15 bases between. These same data were also listed under a study on T cells of mothers and their children. In that study: Healthy Caucasian mothers, three in number, and their six children were the donors. Sequencing returned over 8 million TCR beta CDR3 reads per mother and 3 million to 3.5 million per child.

The V call is TRBV28, the J call TRBJ1-2; possibly TRBD1 for D (6 bases). The receptor was derived from a boy between 10 and 17 years old in good health. The sequenced sample was blood. In DNA form, the CDR3 reads TGTGCCAGCAGTCTCCTCAGGGGTTTCGGCTACACCTTC. Its translation is CASSLLRGFGYTF.